This TCR beta chain was identified in a study of T cell responses to AZD1222 COVID-19 vaccine. The method was immunoSEQ multiplex PCR; TCRdb's version includes in-frame clones alone and lacks a portion of them. The table lists 180,000 or so clones, 93% of them singletons. The receptor comes from an adult who received the AZD1222 COVID-19 vaccine. Sample: peripheral blood, taken 28 days after the second AZD1222 dose.

CDR3 loop: CASSHGPARTLNEKLFF. CDR3 nucleotides: TGCGCCAGCAGCCATGGACCCGCCAGGACACTTAATGAAAAACTGTTTTTT. The V gene is TRBV4-1, the J gene TRBJ1-4, with D maybe TRBD1 (5 bases). The CDR3 runs to 17 residues. The ends were cut back, 3 bases at V and 4 bases at J, with 18 bases in the middle. Germline-derived CDR1 and CDR2 are MGHRA and YSYEKL.